What follows is one T cell receptor (beta chain) and its context. Its antigen remains unknown. The length of the CDR3 is 14 residues. CDR1 and CDR2 (germline): SGHDT, YYEEEE. Deletions cut 2 bases from V and 4 bases from J, with 13 bases between. This sample stems from a study of chemoradiotherapy in HPV16-positive cancers. Study overall: A couple of HPV16-positive patients' cells yielded candidate HPV-specific clones and common motifs.

Study-wide results and limits: During treatment, candidate HPV-specific clones and E7-related motifs expanded in tumor. For HPV16-positive patients, expanding HPV-responsive T cells associated with longer recurrence-free survival.

This table comes from immunoSEQ multiplex PCR, and its TCRdb copy is limited to in-frame clones, with some not included. The profile shows approximately 9,400 clones, 85% to 90% of them singletons. V and J are TRBV5-6 and TRBJ2-7; TRBD2 is a possible D gene (5 bases). The specimen comprised blood, sampled from a patient who underwent chemoradiotherapy. The TCR comes from a human donor with HPV-associated anogenital cancer. In DNA form, the CDR3 reads TGTGCCAGCAGCTTCAAAACTAGTGGGTACGAGCAGTACTTC. Amino acids: CASSFKTSGYEQYF.